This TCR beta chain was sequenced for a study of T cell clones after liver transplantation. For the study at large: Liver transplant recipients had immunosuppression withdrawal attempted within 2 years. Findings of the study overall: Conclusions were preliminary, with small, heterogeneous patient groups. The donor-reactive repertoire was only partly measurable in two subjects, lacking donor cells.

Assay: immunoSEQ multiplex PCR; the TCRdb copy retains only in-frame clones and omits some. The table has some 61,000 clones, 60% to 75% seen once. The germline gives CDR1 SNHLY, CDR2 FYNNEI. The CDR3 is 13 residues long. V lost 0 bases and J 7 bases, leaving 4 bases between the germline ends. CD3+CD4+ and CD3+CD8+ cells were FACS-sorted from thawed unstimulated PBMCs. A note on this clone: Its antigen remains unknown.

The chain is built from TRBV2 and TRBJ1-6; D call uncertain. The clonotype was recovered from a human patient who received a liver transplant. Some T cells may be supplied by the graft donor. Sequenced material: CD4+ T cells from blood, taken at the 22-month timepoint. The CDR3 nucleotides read TGTGCCAGCAGTGAAGCGCCGAATTCACCCCTCCACTTT. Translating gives CASSEAPNSPLHF.